The TCR beta chain under discussion was sequenced for a study of cytomegalovirus exposure and HLA in healthy donors. Per germline, CDR1 MGHDK and CDR2 SYGVNS. J gave up 5 bases and V 10 bases, and 14 bases lay outside the gene matches. This CDR3 is built from 14 residues. General study findings and limits: Some TCR beta chains (approximately 180 of them) were listed as cytomegalovirus-associated.

Donors consisted of healthy bone marrow donors. Concerning this clone itself: Antigen specificity is unknown.

The PCR used 60 Vbeta and 13 Jbeta primers. Profiling relied on immunoSEQ multiplex PCR, and the TCRdb table lists in-frame clones only, not all of them. The table has 150,000 to 200,000 clones, under 80% seen once. The TCR originated in a middle-aged man in good health and CMV-seronegative. This chain connects TRBV25-1 to TRBJ2-7; the match to TRBD2 covers 7 bases. The sequenced sample consisted of PBMCs. The CDR3 nucleotides are TGTGCCACCGAATCAAGAGGGGCGGGGGACGAGCAGTACTTC. Translated, it gives CATESRGAGDEQYF.